This record concerns one T cell receptor (beta chain) sequence. Its antigen remains unidentified. Per germline, CDR1 SEHNR and CDR2 FQNEAQ (reference sequence). The CDR3 length is 16 residues. This sample stems from a study of monozygotic twins with inflammatory bowel disease. Broader study findings: Healthy twins shared more clonotypes with others than IBD patients, most markedly active ones.

The UMIs carried a 6-nucleotide sample barcode, and they were added by template switching. Each CDR3 protein gets one entry in TCRdb, which reprocessed the 5' RACE reads and gives no DNA. The sample has roughly 150,000 distinct CDR3 sequences. Sequenced material: blood. The source of this sequence is a human donor with ulcerative colitis or Crohn's disease, or a healthy co-twin of an affected twin (not recorded which). The J gene is TRBJ2-7, the V gene TRBV7-9. CDR3 sequence reads: CASSLVRTSEFYEQYF.